This T cell receptor beta chain originates from a study of radiotherapy plus CTLA-4 blockade in lung cancer. Whole-study context: In less than 20% of patients, objective responses were seen; 31% had disease control.

Notes on the study in general: Clones of tumor-derived TCRs expanded in blood after radiotherapy plus ipilimumab.

Worth noting for this clone: Its antigen is undetermined.

Assay: immunoSEQ multiplex PCR; the TCRdb copy retains only in-frame clones and omits some. The sample shows about 120,000 clones, around 90% of them seen only once. The receptor comes from a human donor with non-small cell lung cancer that progressed on radiotherapy plus ipilimumab. The source was peripheral blood, collected from a patient treated with radiotherapy plus ipilimumab.

CDR3 loop: CASSSPGPRSPNYGYTF. The DNA of the CDR3 is TGTGCCAGCAGCTCCCCGGGACCCCGGTCCCCAAACTATGGCTACACCTTC. This chain uses TRBV21-1 with TRBJ1-2. TRBV21-1 is given as a pseudogene. CDR3 length: 17 amino acids.